This T cell receptor (beta chain) stems from a study of chemoradiotherapy in HPV16-positive cancers. Whole-study context: A couple of HPV16-positive patients' cells yielded candidate HPV-specific clones and common motifs. The study's findings and limits: Functional assays defining HPV-specific T cells used only a couple of HPV16-positive patients. Non-HPV-specific T cells did not expand in tumors during treatment, whereas candidate HPV-specific clones and E7-related motifs did.

Produced via immunoSEQ multiplex PCR; TCRdb's table is partial and in-frame only. This sample has roughly 20,000 clones, with more than 80% found just once. Repeated repertoire sampling spanned the course of chemoradiotherapy. Concerning this clone: No antigen is known for it.

In germline, CDR1 is SGHVS, CDR2 FNYEAQ. Trimming pared 1 base from V and 5 bases from J, leaving 7 bases between. CDR3 length: 13 residues. This sequence was found in a human donor with HPV-associated anogenital cancer. This specimen consisted of blood, obtained from a patient who underwent chemoradiotherapy. The chain carries TRBV7-6 and TRBJ2-3; D is uncertain. The CDR3 region has the DNA TGTGCCAGCAGCTTAGTGGTTGGAGATACGCAGTATTTT. This encodes CASSLVVGDTQYF.